Listed here are 24 T cell receptor beta chains from one sample, sequenced in a study of OX40 agonist ivuxolimab in advanced cancers. Measured with immunoSEQ multiplex PCR; TCRdb has only the in-frame clones, and not every one. The sample records approximately 41,000 clones, around 92% being singletons. This specimen consisted of CD4+ or CD8+ T cells sorted from blood, obtained in a trial of the OX40 agonist ivuxolimab. Receptors were obtained from an adult with an advanced solid tumor such as melanoma, head and neck, liver or kidney cancer.

The chain joins TRBV9 to TRBJ2-1; D ambiguous. This CDR3 has 14 residues. Trimming pared 2 bases from V and 6 bases from J, leaving 12 bases between. CDR1 and CDR2 (germline): SGDLS, YYNGEE. CDR3 amino acids: CASSVGPAANEQFF. CDR3 DNA sequence: TGTGCCAGCAGCGTCGGACCCGCCGCCAATGAGCAGTTCTTC. Complete variable domain (other parts from reference TRBV9 and TRBJ2-1): DSGVTQTPKHLITATGQRVTLRCSPRSGDLSVYWYQQSLDQGLQFLIQYYNGEERAKGNILERFSAQQFPDLHSELNLSSLELGDSALYFCASSVGPAANEQFFGPGTRLTVL.

This clone was recorded once. V and J are TRBV7-2 and TRBJ1-5; the D is unclear. The germline V gene encodes CDR1 SGHTA and CDR2 FQGNSA. This CDR3 is 13 amino acids long. V was cut by 5 bases and J by 0 bases, with 5 bases left in between. The CDR3 DNA sequence: TGTGCCAGCAGCCCAAATAGCAATCAGCCCCAGCATTTT. Residues: CASSPNSNQPQHF.

CDR3 DNA sequence: TGCGCCAGCAGCTCACTAGCGGGGCTACCCTCAGATACGCAGTATTTT. Its protein product is CASSSLAGLPSDTQYF. The rearrangement joins TRBV5-1 to TRBJ2-3, with TRBD2 identical over 10 bases. CDR1 and CDR2 (germline): SGHRS, YFSETQ. The CDR3 is 16 residues long. The junction had 8 bases not matched to a gene; V was cut back by 3 bases and J by 4 bases.

This chain uses TRBV7-2 with TRBJ2-7; D possibly corresponds to TRBD2 (5 bases). V lost 5 bases to trimming and J lost 5 bases, with 16 bases between them. Germline V lookup: CDR1 SGHTA, CDR2 FQGNSA. This CDR3 is built from 14 residues. The CDR3 DNA follows: TGTGCCAGCAGCCCAAATCTAGCCCGGGACGAGCAGTACTTC. Protein sequence: CASSPNLARDEQYF.

This rearrangement joins TRBV5-6 to TRBJ1-4; D unresolved. This CDR3 region has 13 residues. Germline V gene sequence: CDR1 SGHDT, CDR2 YYEEEE. The germline V and J ends were trimmed by 4 bases and 7 bases, with 11 bases remaining between them. CDR3 residues: CASSTMNVEKLFF. DNA for the CDR3: TGTGCCAGCAGCACCATGAATGTTGAAAAACTGTTTTTT. Filled out from reference TRBV5-6 and TRBJ1-4, the complete variable domain reads DAGVTQSPTHLIKTRGQQVTLRCSPKSGHDTVSWYQQALGQGPQFIFQYYEEEERQRGNFPDRFSGHQFPNYSSELNVNALLLGDSALYLCASSTMNVEKLFFGSGTQLSVL.

The genes are TRBV5-1 and TRBJ2-1, with 7 nucleotides matching TRBD1. The germline CDR1 and CDR2 sequences are SGHRS and YFSETQ. This CDR3 has 15 amino acids. Trimming at V came to 3 bases and at J to 3 bases, leaving 6 bases not matched to a gene. CDR3 protein: CASSYTGVFYNEQFF. The CDR3 DNA reads TGCGCCAGCAGCTATACAGGGGTTTTCTACAATGAGCAGTTCTTC.

The chain uses TRBV25-1 and TRBJ2-7; D uncertain. V was trimmed by 8 bases and J by 4 bases, leaving 9 bases between them. In germline, CDR1 is MGHDK, CDR2 SYGVNS. There are 11 residues in the CDR3. CDR3 DNA: TGTGCCAGCGGCCTCGGGTACGAGCAGTACTTC. It is translated as CASGLGYEQYF.

The V call is TRBV5-4, the J call TRBJ1-1, with TRBD1 matching over 7 bases. Germline V gene lookup returns CDR1 SGHNT and CDR2 YYREEE (reference sequence). The CDR3 has 13 residues. The V and J ends lost 4 bases and 0 bases, in that order; junction bases with no gene match: 0. The DNA for the CDR3 is TGTGCCAGCAGCGGACAGGTGAACACTGAAGCTTTCTTT. It specifies CASSGQVNTEAFF.

On this clone itself: At one end the junction does not follow the germline gene, possibly because of a read error. The CDR3 is CASSRGLPSTGNTIYF. In DNA, the CDR3 is TGTGCTAGCAGCCGGGGACTGCCGTCAACTGGAAACACCATATATTTT. This rearrangement joins TRBV7-7 to TRBJ1-3; possibly TRBD1 for D (5 bases). Germline CDR1 and CDR2: SSHAT and FNYEAQ (reference sequence). The CDR3 length is 16 residues.

This chain links TRBV11-2 with TRBJ2-1, with D perhaps TRBD1 or TRBD2 (5 bases each). The CDR3 runs to 11 residues. Germline V lookup: CDR1 SGHAT, CDR2 FQNNGV. V dropped 6 bases and J dropped 8 bases, with 8 bases sitting between them. CDR3 sequence (DNA): TGTGCCAGCAGACGAGGGGATGAGCAGTTCTTC. This sequence encodes CASRRGDEQFF. Drawing the rest from reference TRBV11-2 and TRBJ2-1, the complete variable domain is EAGVAQSPRYKIIEKRQSVAFWCNPISGHATLYWYQQILGQGPKLLIQFQNNGVVDDSQLPKDRFSAERLKGVDSTLKIQPAKLEDSAVYLCASRRGDEQFFGPGTRLTVL.

The chain is built from TRBV30 and TRBJ1-3, with D possibly TRBD1 on 5 matching bases. The CDR3 is made up of 15 amino acids. Germline V gene lookup returns CDR1 GTSNPN and CDR2 SVGIG (reference sequence). The V end was cut by 2 bases, the J end by 0 bases, with 11 bases between. DNA for the CDR3: TGTGCCTGGAGTCGACAGCGAATCTCTGGAAACACCATATATTTT. Its protein product is CAWSRQRISGNTIYF.

V is TRBV5-1 and J is TRBJ1-1; no clear D gene. CDR1 and CDR2 (germline): SGHRS, YFSETQ. The CDR3 runs to 17 residues. V lost 0 bases and J 1 base, leaving 16 bases between the germline ends. DNA of the CDR3: TGCGCCAGCAGCTTGGCCCCGTGGGATCCCAAGAACACTGAAGCTTTCTTT. It yields the protein CASSLAPWDPKNTEAFF.

CDR3 in amino acids: CASGTDPWGNQPQHF. DNA of the CDR3: TGTGCCAGTGGGACCGACCCATGGGGCAATCAGCCCCAGCATTTT. The V call is TRBV19, the J call TRBJ1-5, with a weak D call TRBD1 (5 bases). Germline lookup yields CDR1 LNHDA and CDR2 SQIVND (reference sequence). The CDR3 runs to 15 residues. Trimming cost V 8 bases and J 2 bases, with 16 bases left between them.

The sample holds one count of this clone. The chain carries TRBV4-2 and TRBJ2-3; 8 bases are shared with TRBD1. The germline V gene has CDR1 LGHNA and CDR2 YNFKEQ. With 4 bases clipped from V and 3 bases from J, the junction kept 15 bases outside the gene matches. The CDR3 is 18 amino acids. As DNA, the CDR3 is TGTGCCAGCAGCCTTACTACTCCCAGGGGGCTTGGGACAGATACGCAGTATTTT. Amino acid sequence: CASSLTTPRGLGTDTQYF.

The CDR3 DNA sequence: TGTGCCAGCAGCTGGCGGGGGGAGCAGTTCTTC. Encoded protein: CASSWRGEQFF. J is TRBJ2-1 and V is TRBV4-2, with 7 bases aligning to TRBD2. Germline V gene sequence: CDR1 LGHNA, CDR2 YNFKEQ. The CDR3 contains 11 residues. Trimming removed 5 bases from V and 10 bases from J; junction bases left unmatched: 2.

The chain couples TRBV9 to TRBJ2-7, with D unresolved. The CDR3 consists of 13 residues. V dropped 0 bases and J dropped 2 bases, with 6 bases sitting between them. Germline CDR1 reads SGDLS; CDR2 reads YYNGEE. Written as DNA, the CDR3 is TGTGCCAGCAGCGTAGGCCCAGCCTACGAGCAGTACTTC. Protein product: CASSVGPAYEQYF.

The chain has TRBV18 and TRBJ2-5; possible D gene TRBD2, 5 bases. From germline, CDR1 is KGHSH and CDR2 LQKENI. V was shortened by 8 bases and J by 5 bases, with 12 bases between the two germline ends. This CDR3 has 12 residues. CDR3 sequence reads: CASAGSGETQYF. The CDR3 bases are TGTGCCAGCGCCGGTTCGGGGGAGACCCAGTACTTC.

The chain uses TRBV10-3 and TRBJ1-5; D gene ambiguous. The germline V and J ends were trimmed by 5 bases and 4 bases, with 9 bases remaining between them. This CDR3 is built from 13 residues. The germline V gene has CDR1 ENHRY and CDR2 SYGVKD. CDR3 region: CAISRDRNQPQHF. The CDR3 region has the DNA TGTGCCATCAGTAGAGACCGAAATCAGCCCCAGCATTTT.

This chain connects TRBV15 to TRBJ1-6; 10 bases match TRBD1. This CDR3 has 16 amino acids. CDR1 and CDR2 (germline): LNHNV, YYDKDF (reference sequence). V shed 1 base and J 11 bases; nucleotides not matched to a gene: 8. The CDR3 loop reads CATSRGSTGGLTPLHF. CDR3 DNA sequence: TGTGCCACCAGCAGAGGTTCGACAGGGGGCTTAACACCCCTCCACTTT.

V usage is TRBV11-3 and J usage is TRBJ1-2; 10 nucleotides align to TRBD1. V dropped 4 bases and J dropped 7; count of bases not matched to a gene: 9. CDR3 size: 15 residues. Germline loops: CDR1 SGHNT, CDR2 YENEEA. CDR3 DNA sequence: TGTGCCAGCAGCTACCGCCGGGACAGGGGATTTGGCTACACCTTC. This gives the protein CASSYRRDRGFGYTF.

This clone was counted a single time. The rearrangement links TRBV27 to TRBJ1-2; 8 bases agree with TRBD1. Germline CDR1 is MNHEY and CDR2 is SMNVEV (reference sequence). The CDR3 is 15 residues long. V was clipped by 4 bases and J by 8 bases; unmatched bases: 12. In nucleotides, the CDR3 is TGTGCCAGCAGTTGGACAGGGCTACGACGGGAGGGCTACACCTTC. It yields the protein CASSWTGLRREGYTF.

The rearrangement links TRBV7-9 to TRBJ2-5; maybe TRBD1 (6 bases). The CDR3 runs to 17 residues. The V and J ends lost 5 bases and 1 base respectively, with 20 bases between them. Germline CDR1 is SEHNR and CDR2 is FQNEAQ (reference sequence). As DNA, the CDR3 is TGTGCCAGCAGCACTGAATCCTACAGGGTTGCCCAAGAGACCCAGTACTTC. It yields the protein CASSTESYRVAQETQYF.

The J gene is TRBJ2-4, the V gene TRBV7-2; perhaps TRBD2 as D (6 bases). Trimming left V 3 bases short and J 8 bases short, with 14 bases between. CDR1 is SGHTA, CDR2 FQGNSA, per germline. This CDR3 is built from 14 residues. The CDR3 here is CASSFGGARHIQYF. CDR3 DNA sequence: TGTGCCAGCAGCTTCGGCGGGGCAAGGCACATTCAGTACTTC.

V gene TRBV5-1 combines with J gene TRBJ1-3; tentatively, D is TRBD1 (5 bases). Germline values: CDR1 SGHRS, CDR2 YFSETQ. V was clipped by 4 bases and J by 8 bases, with 16 bases between them. This CDR3 region has 14 residues. In DNA form, the CDR3 reads TGCGCCAGCAGCCCGAGGGGAGGGGAGGACACCATATATTTT. It codes for CASSPRGGEDTIYF.